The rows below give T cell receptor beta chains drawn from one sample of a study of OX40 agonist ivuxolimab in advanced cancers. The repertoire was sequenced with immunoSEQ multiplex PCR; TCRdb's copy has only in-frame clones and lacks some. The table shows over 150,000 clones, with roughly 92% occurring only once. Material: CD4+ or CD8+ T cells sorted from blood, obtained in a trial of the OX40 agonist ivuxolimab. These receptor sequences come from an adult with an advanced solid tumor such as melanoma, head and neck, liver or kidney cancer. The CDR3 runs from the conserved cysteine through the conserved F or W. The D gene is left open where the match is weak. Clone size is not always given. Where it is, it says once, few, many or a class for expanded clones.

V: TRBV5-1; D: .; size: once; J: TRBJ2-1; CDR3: CASSLGFGEQFF; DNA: TGCGCCAGCAGCCTCGGTTTCGGGGAGCAGTTCTTC
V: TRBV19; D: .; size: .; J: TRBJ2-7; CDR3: CASTPLGAPYEQYF; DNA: TGTGCCAGTACCCCACTGGGGGCTCCCTACGAGCAGTACTTC
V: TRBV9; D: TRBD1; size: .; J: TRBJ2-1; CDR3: CASTIRDRGANEQFF; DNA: TGTGCCAGCACCATCCGGGACAGGGGTGCAAATGAGCAGTTCTTC
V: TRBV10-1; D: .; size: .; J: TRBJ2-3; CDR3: CASSKTGTLSTDTQYF; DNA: TGCGCCAGCAGTAAAACCGGGACACTAAGCACAGATACGCAGTATTTT
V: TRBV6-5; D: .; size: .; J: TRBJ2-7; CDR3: CASRPGRDYEQYF; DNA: TGTGCCAGCAGACCCGGACGGGACTACGAGCAGTACTTC
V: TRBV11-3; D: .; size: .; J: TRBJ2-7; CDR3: CASSNARSLVWEQYF; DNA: TGTGCCAGCAGCAACGCCAGGAGCCTGGTTTGGGAGCAGTACTTC
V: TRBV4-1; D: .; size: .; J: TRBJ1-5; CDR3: CASSLGGLTSGSNQPQHF; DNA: TGCGCCAGCAGCCTTGGGGGATTAACTAGCGGGAGCAATCAGCCCCAGCATTTT
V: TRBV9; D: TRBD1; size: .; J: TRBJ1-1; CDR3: CASSSTGGHTEAFF; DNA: TGTGCCAGCAGCTCGACAGGGGGCCATACTGAAGCTTTCTTT
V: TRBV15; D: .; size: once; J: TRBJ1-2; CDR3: CATSRAPTGGYGYTF; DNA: TGTGCCACCAGCAGAGCCCCGACAGGAGGCTATGGCTACACCTTC
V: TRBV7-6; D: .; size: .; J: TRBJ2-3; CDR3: CASSYRGWASSTDTQYF; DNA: TGTGCCAGCAGCTATAGGGGGTGGGCATCTAGCACAGATACGCAGTATTTT
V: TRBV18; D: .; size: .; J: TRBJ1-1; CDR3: CASSPSLLAGNTEAFF; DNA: TGTGCCAGCTCACCATCCCTTTTGGCGGGGAACACTGAAGCTTTCTTT
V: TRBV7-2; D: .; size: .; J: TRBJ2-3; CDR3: CASSPGGPLVARTQYF; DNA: TGTGCCAGCAGCCCCGGGGGACCCCTCGTGGCGCGGACGCAGTATTTT
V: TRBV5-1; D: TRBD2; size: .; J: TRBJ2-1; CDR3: CASSFGTSGSYNEQFF; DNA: TGCGCCAGCAGCTTCGGGACTAGCGGTTCCTACAATGAGCAGTTCTTC
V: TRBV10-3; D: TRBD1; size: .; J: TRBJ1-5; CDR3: CAISGGVGQGNQPQHF; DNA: TGTGCCATCAGTGGGGGAGTGGGACAGGGGAATCAGCCCCAGCATTTT
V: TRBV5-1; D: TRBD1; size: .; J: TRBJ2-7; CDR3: CASSWGGQGISYEQYF; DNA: TGCGCCAGCAGCTGGGGTGGACAGGGGATCTCCTACGAGCAGTACTTC
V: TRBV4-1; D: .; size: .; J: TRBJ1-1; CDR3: CASSHYRVDTEAFF; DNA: TGCGCCAGCAGCCATTACAGGGTGGACACTGAAGCTTTCTTT
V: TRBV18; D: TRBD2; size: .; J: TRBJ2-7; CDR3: CASSRTAGDPYEQYF; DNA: TGTGCCAGCTCACGAACAGCGGGGGACCCCTACGAGCAGTACTTC
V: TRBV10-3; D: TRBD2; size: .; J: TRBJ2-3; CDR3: CAISDKTSGSTRRQATSTDTQYF; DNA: TGTGCCATCAGTGATAAAACTAGCGGGAGTACACGGCGGCAGGCTACTAGCACAGATACGCAGTATTTT
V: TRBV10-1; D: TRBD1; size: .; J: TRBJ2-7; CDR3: CAIRPQGDYEQYF; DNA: TGTGCCATTAGACCGCAGGGGGACTACGAGCAGTACTTC
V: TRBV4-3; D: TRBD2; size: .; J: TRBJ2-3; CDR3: CASSQDRGLAGADTQYF; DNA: TGCGCCAGCAGCCAAGATCGGGGACTAGCGGGAGCAGATACGCAGTATTTT
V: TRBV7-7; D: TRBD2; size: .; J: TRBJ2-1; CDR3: CASSLGAGTSGYNEQFF; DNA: TGTGCTAGCAGCTTAGGCGCCGGGACTAGCGGCTACAATGAGCAGTTCTTC
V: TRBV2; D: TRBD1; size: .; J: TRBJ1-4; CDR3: CASRGTATNEKLFF; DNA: TGTGCCAGCAGGGGGACAGCAACTAATGAAAAACTGTTTTTT
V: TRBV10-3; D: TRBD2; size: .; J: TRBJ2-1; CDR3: CAISLGGREFGEQFF; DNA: TGTGCCATCTCACTAGGAGGGCGGGAGTTTGGTGAGCAGTTCTTC
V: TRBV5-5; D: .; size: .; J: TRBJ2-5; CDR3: CASSLGGARETQYF; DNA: TGTGCCAGCAGCTTGGGCGGGGCGAGAGAGACCCAGTACTTC
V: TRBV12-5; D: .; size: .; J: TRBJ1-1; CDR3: CASGLVGPGALIMNTEAFF; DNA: TGTGCTAGTGGTTTGGTAGGGCCAGGGGCCCTGATAATGAACACTGAAGCTTTCTTT
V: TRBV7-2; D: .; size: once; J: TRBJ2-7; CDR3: CASSLVSTYEQYF; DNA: TGTGCCAGCAGCTTAGTGTCGACCTACGAGCAGTACTTC
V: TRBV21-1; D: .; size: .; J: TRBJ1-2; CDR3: CASSKGSDETNYGYTF; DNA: TGTGCCAGCAGCAAAGGGTCAGACGAGACTAACTATGGCTACACCTTC
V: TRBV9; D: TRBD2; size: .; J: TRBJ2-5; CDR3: CASSLSSGLQETQYF; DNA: TGTGCCAGCAGCCTTTCTAGCGGTCTCCAAGAGACCCAGTACTTC
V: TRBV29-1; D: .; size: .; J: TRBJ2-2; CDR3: CSVERLAVRTGELFF; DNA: TGCAGCGTTGAGAGGCTAGCCGTTCGCACCGGGGAGCTGTTTTTT
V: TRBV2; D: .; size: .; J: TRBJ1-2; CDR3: CASRFGGGSYGYTF; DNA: TGTGCCAGCAGATTCGGAGGGGGTAGCTATGGCTACACCTTC
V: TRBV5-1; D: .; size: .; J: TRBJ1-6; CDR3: CASSPRGPDNSPLHF; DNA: TGCGCCAGCAGCCCGAGAGGCCCTGATAATTCACCCCTCCACTTT
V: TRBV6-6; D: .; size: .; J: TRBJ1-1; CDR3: CASSYSRASNEAFF; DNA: TGTGCCAGCAGTTACTCGCGGGCGAGCAATGAAGCTTTCTTT
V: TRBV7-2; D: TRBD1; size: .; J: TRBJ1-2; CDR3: CASSTTGVGGYTF; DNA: TGTGCCAGCAGCACGACAGGGGTAGGAGGCTACACCTTC
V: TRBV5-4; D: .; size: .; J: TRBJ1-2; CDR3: CASRKDSYGYTF; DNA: TGTGCCAGCAGGAAGGACAGCTATGGCTACACCTTC
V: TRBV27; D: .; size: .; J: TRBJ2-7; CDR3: CASKSSSYEQYF; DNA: TGTGCCAGCAAAAGCAGCTCCTACGAGCAGTACTTC
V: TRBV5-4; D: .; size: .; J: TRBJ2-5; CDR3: CASSPGRYQETQYF; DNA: TGTGCCAGCAGCCCGGGACGGTACCAAGAGACCCAGTACTTC
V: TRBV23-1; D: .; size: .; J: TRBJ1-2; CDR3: CASSPRSQILYGYTF; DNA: TGCGCCAGCAGCCCCCGGAGCCAGATACTCTATGGCTACACCTTC